The clone carrying this TCR beta chain was counted between two and nine times. Its antigen is still unknown. The entry originates in a study of response to subunit inactivated influenza vaccine. General study results and limits: It was suggested by the authors that few new T cells are recruited by each seasonal influenza vaccination.

Germline V lookup: CDR1 SGHTA, CDR2 FQGNSA. The length of the CDR3 is 17 residues. After removal of 5 bases from V and 1 base from J, the junction contained 7 bases not matched to a gene. In TCRdb, the RT-PCR reads were re-called with MiXCR into one record per CDR3 protein. This table has around 490,000 distinct CDR3 sequences, less than 8% appearing once. The chain joins TRBV7-2 to TRBJ2-3, with 12 bases aligning to TRBD2. This specimen consisted of PBMCs from blood, obtained around 25 months after vaccination. This clonotype was sampled from a man aged 50 to 75 who received an inactivated influenza vaccine. CDR3 residues: CASSRRLAGAGTDTQYF. The DNA of the CDR3 is TGTGCCAGCAGCCGACGACTAGCGGGAGCTGGCACAGATACGCAGTATTTT.